This entry lists 32 T cell receptor beta chains sequenced from one sample in a study of T cells after yellow fever vaccination (dated by TCRdb to the late 2010s). The library relied on 5' RACE. Sequencing took place on an Illumina NovaSeq 6000. The raw public data were reprocessed by TCRdb itself: fastp quality trimming at Q25, MiXCR clonotype calling, in-frame beta chains only. Identical CDR3 protein sequences are pooled into one entry, listed with their most common genes and DNA. This sample gives about 340,000 distinct CDR3 sequences in total; 3% to 4.5% of them show up just once. The ten top clones hold 20% to 25% of the sample. Reading the label with the study, this specimen's treatment or condition is: live attenuated yellow fever vaccine strain. The sample in question was PBMCs, obtained 5 days after the yellow fever booster vaccination. These TCRs come from a man younger than 35 who received the YFV17D yellow fever vaccine.

This clonotype was detected only a few times. This chain connects TRBV7-9 to TRBJ2-1; a possible D gene is TRBD2 (5 bases). Per the germline V gene, CDR1 is SEHNR and CDR2 is FQNEAQ (reference sequence). V was shortened by 7 bases and J by 0 bases, with 13 bases between the two germline ends. The CDR3 runs to 15 residues. CDR3 residues: CASTPDGVSYNEQFF. The CDR3, as DNA: TGTGCCAGCACCCCGGACGGGGTCTCCTACAATGAGCAGTTCTTC.

This clonotype has a handful of counts. This chain's CDR3 is CSARGPSGGGWLVSTDTQYF. The CDR3 bases are TGCAGTGCTAGGGGCCCTAGCGGGGGCGGTTGGTTGGTTAGCACAGATACGCAGTATTTT. The chain carries TRBV20-1 and TRBJ2-3, with 10 bases aligning to TRBD2. The CDR3 consists of 20 residues. CDR1 and CDR2 from the germline V gene are DFQATT and SNEGSKA (reference sequence). Trimming at V came to 3 bases and at J to 0 bases, leaving 18 bases not matched to a gene.

This clonotype appeared many times. CDR3 region: CASSQHQDRGIDEKLFF. The CDR3 DNA follows: TGTGCCAGCAGCCAACACCAAGACAGGGGTATCGATGAAAAACTGTTTTTT. The V gene is TRBV14, the J gene TRBJ1-4, with TRBD1 matching 8 bases. CDR1 is SGHDN, CDR2 FVKESK, per germline. This CDR3 region has 17 residues. Trimming took 2 bases from V and 6 from J; bases not matched to a gene: 11.

This clonotype was recorded at least ten times. This rearrangement joins TRBV12-3 or TRBV12-4 to TRBJ2-2; no firm D call. This CDR3 comprises 13 residues. The V end was cut by 3 bases, the J end by 4 bases, with 6 bases between. CDR3 residues: CASSFVGTGELFF. For the CDR3, the DNA is TGTGCCAGCAGTTTCGTAGGCACCGGGGAGCTGTTTTTT.

The V and J genes are TRBV5-1 and TRBJ2-7, with 11 positions matching TRBD2. After removal of 4 bases from V and 2 bases from J, the junction contained 8 bases not matched to a gene. Germline assignment: CDR1 SGHRS and CDR2 YFSETQ. The CDR3 has 16 amino acids. In DNA, the CDR3 is TGCGCCAGCAGCGGCTTGGTAGCGGGGGGGACCTACGAGCAGTACTTC. Protein sequence: CASSGLVAGGTYEQYF.

The V gene is TRBV24-1, the J gene TRBJ2-5; D unresolved. V shed 3 bases and J shed 5 bases, with 12 bases lying between them. The germline CDR1 and CDR2 sequences are KGHDR and SFDVKD. The CDR3 covers 14 residues. CDR3 protein: CATSDPGSLETQYF. For the CDR3, the DNA is TGTGCCACCAGTGATCCCGGGTCCCTGGAGACCCAGTACTTC.

This clonotype has ten or more counts. This chain joins TRBV5-5 and TRBJ2-2; D is possibly TRBD1 (6 bases). CDR1 is SGHKS, CDR2 YYEKEE, per germline (reference sequence). The CDR3 contains 16 residues. V was cut by 3 bases and J by 3 bases, with 15 bases left in between. The CDR3 DNA reads TGTGCCAGCAGCTCTACCTGGGGGCGGGACACCGGGGAGCTGTTTTTT. This codes for CASSSTWGRDTGELFF.

This clonotype was seen repeatedly, ten times or more. The rearrangement uses TRBV18 and TRBJ2-5; a possible D gene is TRBD2 (5 bases). Germline CDR1 and CDR2: KGHSH and LQKENI. The CDR3 contains 20 residues. The V and J ends lost 3 bases and 0 bases respectively, with 26 bases between them. CDR3 sequence: CASSPPPGRGFVGYQETQYF. The CDR3 nucleotides are TGTGCCAGCTCACCTCCACCGGGCCGAGGGTTTGTGGGGTACCAAGAGACCCAGTACTTC.

The chain has TRBV19 and TRBJ1-2, with a weak D call TRBD1 (5 bases). Trimming pared 3 bases from V and 8 bases from J, leaving 7 bases between. CDR1 LNHDA and CDR2 SQIVND come from the germline V gene (reference sequence). CDR3 length: 11 amino acids. The CDR3 loop reads CASSMGPGYTF. CDR3 in DNA: TGTGCCAGTAGTATGGGGCCGGGCTACACCTTC.

In its sample, this clonotype was seen a few times. This chain links TRBV7-2 with TRBJ1-2, with TRBD1 matching over 7 bases. Germline loops: CDR1 SGHTA, CDR2 FQGNSA. The length of the CDR3 is 17 residues. The trim removed 2 bases at V and 5 bases at J, leaving 14 bases unmatched. The chain's CDR3 is CASSLFGGDDRVYGYTF. The CDR3 coding sequence is TGTGCCAGCAGCTTATTTGGAGGGGACGACAGGGTTTATGGCTACACCTTC.

The chain employs TRBV4-1 and TRBJ2-5; 9 bases are shared with TRBD2. CDR3 length: 16 residues. Germline V gene data show CDR1 as MGHRA and CDR2 as YSYEKL. With 0 bases clipped from V and 9 bases from J, the junction kept 11 bases outside the gene matches. CDR3 loop: CASSQDPARLAEAQYF. The CDR3 nucleotides read TGCGCCAGCAGCCAAGATCCGGCCCGACTAGCGGAGGCCCAGTACTTC.

V and J are TRBV3-1 and TRBJ2-7; perhaps D is TRBD1 or TRBD2 (5 bases each). Germline-derived CDR1 and CDR2 are LGHDT and YNNKEL (reference sequence). The CDR3 sequence is 14 residues long. V lost 3 bases to trimming and J lost 2 bases, with 11 bases between them. CDR3 residues: CASSQYGGTYEQYF. The CDR3 nucleotides read TGTGCCAGCAGCCAGTATGGGGGAACCTACGAGCAGTACTTC.

Ten or more counts support this clonotype. The chain is built from TRBV7-2 and TRBJ1-1; 9 nucleotides match TRBD1. The J segment lost 6 bases and the V segment lost 5 bases, leaving 4 bases of the junction unmatched. From germline, CDR1 is SGHTA and CDR2 FQGNSA. The CDR3 is 13 amino acids. CDR3 sequence reads: CASSMDRGAEAFF. The CDR3 coding sequence is TGTGCCAGCAGCATGGACAGGGGCGCTGAAGCTTTCTTT.

This clonotype was observed a handful of times. This may arise from a read error, as a much more abundant clone is one base away. This rearrangement joins TRBV11-2 to TRBJ1-1; unclear D gene. This CDR3 has 13 residues. Germline V gene lookup returns CDR1 SGHAT and CDR2 FQNNGV. In nucleotides, the CDR3 is TGTTCCAGCAGCTTGAACGGGGAGACTGAAGCTTTCTTT. Translating it yields CSSSLNGETEAFF.

This clonotype has ten or more counts. J is TRBJ1-2 and V is TRBV5-1; D unclear. Germline lookup yields CDR1 SGHRS and CDR2 YFSETQ. This CDR3 spans 14 amino acids. V was pared by 4 bases and J by 0 bases, with 10 bases between. The CDR3 sequence is CASSQREANYGYTF. DNA of the CDR3: TGCGCCAGCAGCCAGCGAGAAGCTAACTATGGCTACACCTTC.

This clonotype has just a few counts. The J gene is TRBJ2-3, the V gene TRBV7-2, with 14 bases matching TRBD2. The length of the CDR3 is 16 residues. V lost 6 bases, J lost 6 bases, and 8 bases stayed unmatched. Germline V gene data show CDR1 as SGHTA and CDR2 as FQGNSA. CDR3 DNA sequence: TGTGCCAGCAGTCCAACAGGGACTAGCGGGGGTGATACGCAGTATTTT. Protein product: CASSPTGTSGGDTQYF.

This clonotype occurred a few times. The rearrangement uses TRBV6-8 and TRBJ2-2; 9 bases are shared with TRBD1. Germline CDR1 is MNHGY and CDR2 is SAAAGT. CDR3 size: 16 residues. Trimming at V came to 6 bases and at J to 6 bases, leaving 11 bases not matched to a gene. The CDR3 here is CASRRPGQGIPGELFF. The CDR3 region has the DNA TGTGCCAGCAGGCGACCGGGACAGGGTATTCCCGGGGAGCTGTTTTTT.

In its sample, this clonotype was seen many times. The chain recombines TRBV20-1 with TRBJ2-5; possible D gene TRBD2, 6 bases. Trimming removed 2 bases from V and 7 bases from J, with 14 bases in between. The CDR3 consists of 13 residues. CDR1 DFQATT and CDR2 SNEGSKA come from the germline V gene (reference sequence). CDR3 protein: CSARLSGTGTQYF. CDR3 DNA: TGCAGTGCTAGACTTAGCGGTACGGGGACCCAGTACTTC.

The V gene is TRBV18, the J gene TRBJ2-5; D may be TRBD1 (5 bases). CDR1 and CDR2 from the germline V gene are KGHSH and LQKENI. CDR3 length: 15 residues. Between the trimmed V and J ends, which lost 0 bases and 2 bases, there was a span of 10 bases. The CDR3 sequence: CASSPPSGLQETQYF. CDR3 bases: TGTGCCAGCTCACCACCTTCAGGGTTACAAGAGACCCAGTACTTC.

V and J are TRBV6-5 and TRBJ1-2; perhaps TRBD1 as D (6 bases). This CDR3 is built from 18 residues. Germline CDR1 MNHEY, CDR2 SVGAGI. Trimming pared 7 bases from V and 2 bases from J, leaving 26 bases between. The CDR3 DNA reads TGTGCCAGCACCCTATGGAGGGGGTCGGTCGATTTAAACTATGGCTACACCTTC. Translated: CASTLWRGSVDLNYGYTF.

This clonotype was seen at least ten times. The chain couples TRBV5-6 to TRBJ2-2; 13 bases agree with TRBD2. J gave up 1 base and V 1 base, and 1 base lay outside the gene matches. In germline, CDR1 is SGHDT, CDR2 YYEEEE. CDR3 length equals 17 residues. CDR3 residues: CASSLRLAGGNTGELFF. CDR3 DNA: TGTGCCAGCAGCTTGCGACTAGCGGGGGGGAACACCGGGGAGCTGTTTTTT. Together with reference TRBV5-6 and TRBJ2-2, the CDR3 gives the full variable domain: DAGVTQSPTHLIKTRGQQVTLRCSPKSGHDTVSWYQQALGQGPQFIFQYYEEEERQRGNFPDRFSGHQFPNYSSELNVNALLLGDSALYLCASSLRLAGGNTGELFFGEGSRLTVL.

This clonotype was seen a handful of times. This chain links TRBV24-1 with TRBJ1-1; the D is unclear. The V gene's germline CDR1 is KGHDR and CDR2 SFDVKD. There are 12 residues in the CDR3. Trimming removed 5 bases from V and 3 bases from J, with 6 bases in between. CDR3 region: CATSGSDTEAFF. The CDR3 DNA sequence: TGTGCCACCAGTGGGAGCGACACTGAAGCTTTCTTT.

This clonotype has a count of ten or more. The chain uses TRBV7-2 and TRBJ2-2, with 7 bases that match TRBD2. Germline CDR1 reads SGHTA; CDR2 reads FQGNSA. Losses at the gene ends were 4 bases for V and 4 bases for J; bases not matched to a gene: 3. The CDR3 is 14 amino acids. CDR3 in amino acids: CASSYGGITGELFF. CDR3 in DNA: TGTGCCAGCAGCTACGGGGGGATCACCGGGGAGCTGTTTTTT.

The chain employs TRBV7-2 and TRBJ2-7; 8 bases agree with TRBD2. CDR3 length: 14 residues. V lost 5 bases to trimming and J lost 4 bases; unmatched junction nucleotides: 7. Germline assignment: CDR1 SGHTA and CDR2 FQGNSA. CDR3 amino acids: CASSLYGRGYEQYF. Written as DNA, the CDR3 is TGTGCCAGCAGCCTGTACGGGAGGGGATACGAGCAGTACTTC.

The J gene is TRBJ1-2, the V gene TRBV3-2; the D segment call TRBD1 is taken from the table without a DNA check. TRBV3-2 is annotated as a pseudogene. CDR3 size: 11 residues. The DNA for the CDR3 is TGTGCCAGCAGCTTCCGGACAGTCTTCACCTTC. It codes for CASSFRTVFTF.

This clonotype was seen at least ten times. The J gene is TRBJ2-5, the V gene TRBV11-2; perhaps TRBD2 as D (6 bases). This CDR3 region has 13 residues. Germline V CDR1 and CDR2: SGHAT, FQNNGV. Trimming stripped 5 bases from V and 4 bases from J, with 11 bases between. CDR3 protein: CASSQRRGETQYF. CDR3 coding DNA: TGTGCCAGCAGCCAACGGCGGGGAGAGACCCAGTACTTC.

This clonotype was picked up many times. The rearrangement links TRBV7-6 to TRBJ2-7; D might be TRBD1 (5 bases). Trimming removed 6 bases at V and 5 bases at J, with 20 bases between. The CDR3 spans 15 residues. Germline V gene sequence: CDR1 SGHVS, CDR2 FNYEAQ. CDR3 nucleotide sequence: TGTGCCAGCAGTCTGTCCAGGGCTCCCTATAACGAGCAGTACTTC. Its translation is CASSLSRAPYNEQYF.

The chain recombines TRBV4-1 with TRBJ2-3; possibly TRBD1 for D (6 bases). V was trimmed by 1 base and J by 4 bases, leaving 12 bases between them. Germline loops: CDR1 MGHRA, CDR2 YSYEKL. The CDR3 length is 15 residues. This CDR3 reads CASSQAAQGPDTQYF. CDR3 DNA sequence: TGCGCCAGCAGCCAAGCCGCGCAGGGGCCAGATACGCAGTATTTT.

This clonotype was seen more than once but under ten times. This chain links TRBV5-1 with TRBJ2-4, with D unclear. The CDR3 is made up of 14 amino acids. Trimming pared 4 bases from V and 7 bases from J, leaving 15 bases between. The germline V gene encodes CDR1 SGHRS and CDR2 YFSETQ. CDR3 nucleotide sequence: TGCGCCAGCAGCGAACGAGCCCAATTCAACATTCAGTACTTC. Its translation is CASSERAQFNIQYF.

This clonotype was seen only a few times. The chain recombines TRBV4-2 with TRBJ1-2, with D unclear. Trimming left V 0 bases short and J 4 bases short, with 12 bases between. The germline V gene has CDR1 LGHNA and CDR2 YNFKEQ. This CDR3 has 15 amino acids. For the CDR3, the DNA is TGTGCCAGCAGCCAAGATCTATCCGCGAGCTATGGCTACACCTTC. Its translation: CASSQDLSASYGYTF.

The chain employs TRBV10-3 and TRBJ2-7; D possibly corresponds to TRBD1 (5 bases). In germline, CDR1 is ENHRY, CDR2 SYGVKD. The CDR3 is 12 residues long. Deletions cut 10 bases from V and 0 bases from J, with 10 bases between. The CDR3 coding sequence is TGTGCCACCCAGGGAAGCTCCTACGAGCAGTACTTC. Amino acid sequence: CATQGSSYEQYF.

This chain connects TRBV15 to TRBJ2-7, with unresolved D. The CDR3 is 10 amino acids. The V and J ends lost 2 bases and 6 bases respectively, with 2 bases between them. Germline V gene lookup returns CDR1 LNHNV and CDR2 YYDKDF (reference sequence). The CDR3: CATSRSEQYF. The CDR3 bases are TGTGCCACCAGCAGATCCGAGCAGTACTTC.